This TCR beta chain was identified in a study of cytomegalovirus exposure and HLA in healthy donors. Researchers ran the PCR with 60 Vbeta and 13 Jbeta primers. Generated by immunoSEQ multiplex PCR, the TCRdb table keeps only in-frame clones and is missing some. Found here are 150,000 to 200,000 clones, roughly 79% of them singletons; the top ten hold approximately 13%. The CDR3 contains 12 residues. Germline CDR1 reads GTSNPN; CDR2 reads SVGIG (reference sequence). This clone has more than one count but fewer than ten. Sequence at one end of the junction differs from germline and may be a read error.

Specimen: PBMCs. The chain couples TRBV30 to TRBJ2-7, with unresolved D. This receptor was taken from a woman aged 50 to 65 in good health and CMV-seronegative. CDR3: CAWSVFNSKWRF. The CDR3 region has the DNA TGTGCCTGGAGTGTTTTCAATAGCAAGTGGCGGTTC.